This TCR beta chain was recovered during a study of CD8+CD57+ T cells in acquired aplastic anemia (dated by TCRdb to the late 2010s). Notes on the research overall: A mean of about 3.2 ug of DNA, ranging from about 0.2 to 27.4 ug, was extracted from sorted CD4+ and CD8+ cells. CD8+CD57+ expansion was defined as frequency above the mean frequency observed in healthy subjects. What the research found in general, with its limitations: Although 25 to 30 CD8+ CDR3 sequences were shared by patients and controls, these sequences appeared highly expressed in patients and within the immunodominant clones of patients. Between patients and healthy controls, no significant difference in CD8+ Simpson's diversity was found (P=0.060).

This clonotype was seen a few times. Its antigen is unknown. Per-base qualities were not stored, and no clone one base away is much larger. The CDR3 starts with the cysteine, ends with the phenylalanine, and has 13 residues. The entry retains the CDR3 DNA only, 39 bases that are in frame from base 1. A distance of 15 bases separates the germline ends of V and J, which lose 3 bases and 6 bases respectively. The germline V gene (reference sequence) provides CDR1 DFQATT and CDR2 SNEGSKA. The patients picked for sequencing were ones in whom flow cytometry had shown an expansion of CD8+CD57+ cells. Severe acquired aplastic anemia was diagnosed in all patients according to International Study of Aplastic Anemia and Agranulocytosis and Camitta criteria. At the time blood was sampled, none of the patients had received any therapy. The study deep-sequenced TCR repertoires of sorted CD4+ and CD8+ blood T cells from severe aplastic anemia patients and healthy subjects. Patients were enrolled under clinicaltrials.gov protocols 00001620, 01623167, 00001397, 00071045, 00081523 and 00961064 in the USA. Ficoll-Paque density gradient centrifugation was used to isolate peripheral blood mononuclear cells. CD4+ and CD8+ T cells were sorted by FACS or magnetic beads before DNA extraction.

Genomic DNA was used as template for profiling of TCR beta VDJ combinations and CDR3 sequences. An Illumina HiSeq 2000 was used for TCR repertoire sequencing. In the paper's pipeline: TRBV/TRBJ rearrangement plots, CDR3 size and DJ length profiles, and Simpson's diversity index were used to assess repertoires. Whichever DNA sequence was most abundant in the deep sequencing data was defined as the immunodominant clone. CDR3 amino acid sequences were screened for sharing across subjects and compared with published repertoires and the VDJdb database. Using fastp at Q25 and MiXCR, TCRdb reprocessed the public reads and kept productive beta chains. When rows share a CDR3 protein, they turn into one entry using the most common DNA and genes. The V and J calls were determined by TCRdb, not by the authors. The sample yields 160,000 or so distinct CDR3 sequences; 70% to 75% were counted once. Jointly, the top ten make up 40% to 60% of the sample.

The sequenced sample consisted of sorted CD4+, CD8+, or CD8+CD57+ T cells (not recorded which) from PBMCs. The sequence links TRBV20-1 to TRBJ2-7, with TRBD2 as a weak D call on 5 bases. This sequence was found in a human donor with aplastic anemia. CDR3 reads: CSASGNPSREQYF. The nucleotide sequence reads TGCAGTGCTAGCGGGAATCCTAGCCGCGAGCAGTACTTC.